This T cell receptor beta chain is drawn from a study of T cells after yellow fever vaccination. Overall study results and limits: Relatively few clonotypes were ones that appeared in both CD4 and CD8 compartments.

They built TCR cDNA with 5'RACE template switching, a step that put in a universal primer site and UMIs. TCRdb re-derived calls from the 5' RACE reads in MiXCR, one entry per CDR3 protein. The sample records approximately 610,000 distinct CDR3 sequences, around a sixth being singletons. J gave up 5 bases and V 4 bases, and 10 bases lay outside the gene matches. CDR3 size: 15 residues. Germline V gene lookup returns CDR1 SGHKS and CDR2 YYEKEE (reference sequence). This clonotype has more than one count but fewer than ten. Its target is not known. The source was PBMCs, collected about 5 days after the first yellow fever vaccination. This sequence was found in a man aged 18 to 29 who received the YFV17D yellow fever vaccine. The chain employs TRBV5-5 and TRBJ2-5; 8 nucleotides align to TRBD1. This CDR3 is CASSPLDRGRETQYF. CDR3 DNA: TGTGCCAGCAGCCCCCTCGACAGGGGAAGGGAGACCCAGTACTTC. Full variable domain (remainder filled in from reference TRBV5-5 and TRBJ2-5): DAGVTQSPTHLIKTRGQQVTLRCSPISGHKSVSWYQQVLGQGPQFIFQYYEKEERGRGNFPDRFSARQFPNYSSELNVNALLLGDSALYLCASSPLDRGRETQYFGPGTRLLVL.